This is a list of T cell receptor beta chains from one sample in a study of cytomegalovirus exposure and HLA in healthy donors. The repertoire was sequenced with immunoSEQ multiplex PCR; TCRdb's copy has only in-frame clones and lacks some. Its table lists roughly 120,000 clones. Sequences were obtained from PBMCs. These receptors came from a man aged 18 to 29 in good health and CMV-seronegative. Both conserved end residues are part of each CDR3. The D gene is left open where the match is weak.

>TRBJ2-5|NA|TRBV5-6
CASSLARGWQETQYF
TGTGCCAGCAGCTTGGCAAGGGGGTGGCAAGAGACCCAGTACTTC
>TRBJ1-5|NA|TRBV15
CATQTRGLNNQPQHF
TGTGCCACCCAAACCCGGGGACTTAATAATCAGCCCCAGCATTTT
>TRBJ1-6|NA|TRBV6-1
CASMRGLDNSPLHF
TGTGCCAGCATGCGGGGGCTTGATAATTCACCCCTCCACTTT
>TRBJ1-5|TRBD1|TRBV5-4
CASSLRQGVGWGQPQHF
TGTGCCAGCAGCTTGAGACAGGGGGTGGGGTGGGGTCAGCCCCAGCATTTT
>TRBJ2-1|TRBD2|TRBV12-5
CASALAGPSGEQFF
TGTGCTAGTGCCCTAGCGGGCCCCTCCGGTGAGCAGTTCTTC
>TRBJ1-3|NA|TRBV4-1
CASSQEESAGRSSGNTIYF
TGCGCCAGCAGCCAAGAAGAATCGGCAGGGCGAAGCTCTGGAAACACCATATATTTT
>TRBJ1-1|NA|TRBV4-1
CASSQDRRQAENLNTEAFF
TGCGCCAGCAGCCAAGATCGTCGGCAGGCTGAAAATCTGAACACTGAAGCTTTCTTT
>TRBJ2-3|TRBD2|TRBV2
CASNPIVAGGEITDTQYF
TGTGCCAGCAATCCCATAGTCGCGGGGGGTGAAATCACAGATACGCAGTATTTT
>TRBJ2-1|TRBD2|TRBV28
CASGLLAGVYNEQFF
TGTGCCAGCGGACTTCTGGCGGGAGTGTACAATGAGCAGTTCTTC
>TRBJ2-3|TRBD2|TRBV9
CASSTRTSGGAQYF
TGTGCCAGCAGCACCCGGACTAGCGGGGGGGCGCAGTATTTT
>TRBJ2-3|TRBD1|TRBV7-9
CASSAIRDRVTDTQYF
TGTGCCAGCAGCGCTATCCGGGACAGGGTCACAGATACGCAGTATTTT
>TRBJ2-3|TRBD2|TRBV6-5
CASSYPAGGRGTQYF
TGTGCCAGCAGTTACCCAGCGGGGGGGCGGGGTACGCAGTATTTT
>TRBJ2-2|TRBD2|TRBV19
CASSSGLAPTGELFF
TGTGCCAGTAGTAGCGGACTAGCGCCCACCGGGGAGCTGTTTTTT
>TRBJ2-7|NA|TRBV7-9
CASSSQIIYEQYF
TGTGCCAGCAGCTCACAAATTATCTACGAGCAGTACTTC
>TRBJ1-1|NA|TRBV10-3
CAISEYSTTTDSFF
TGTGCCATCAGTGAGTACAGTACAACCACTGATTCTTTCTTT
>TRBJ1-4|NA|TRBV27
CASSLRQGSPLEKLFF
TGTGCCAGCAGTTTAAGGCAGGGCTCCCCCTTGGAAAAACTGTTTTTT
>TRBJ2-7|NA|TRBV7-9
CASSERGLSEQYF
TGTGCCAGCAGCGAAAGGGGTCTTTCGGAGCAGTACTTC
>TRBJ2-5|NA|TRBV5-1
CASSFVGVKGQETQYF
TGCGCCAGCAGCTTTGTCGGCGTTAAGGGGCAAGAGACCCAGTACTTC
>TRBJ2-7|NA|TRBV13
CASSFNPGISGEQYF
TGTGCCAGCAGCTTTAACCCAGGGATTTCAGGCGAGCAGTACTTC
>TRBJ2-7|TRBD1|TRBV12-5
CASGPDRYEQYF
TGTGCTAGTGGGCCGGACAGGTACGAGCAGTACTTC
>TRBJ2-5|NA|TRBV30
CAWSSFSGQETQYF
TGTGCCTGGAGTTCCTTTTCAGGACAAGAGACCCAGTACTTC
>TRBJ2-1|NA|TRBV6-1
CASSDPPLAGAGNEQFF
TGTGCCAGCAGTGACCCCCCTTTGGCGGGGGCCGGGAATGAGCAGTTCTTC
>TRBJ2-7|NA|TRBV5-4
CASSSGLTRSLSEQYF
TGCGCCAGCAGCTCCGGCCTGACAAGATCTTTGTCCGAGCAGTACTTC